A selection of T cell receptor beta chains follows, all from one sample in a study of blood T cells in healthy people across ages. MiXCR, applied by TCRdb to the 5' RACE reads, yields one record per CDR3 protein. The table records under 1,000,000 distinct CDR3 sequences, 36% of them present only once. Sample: blood. The receptors stem from a young man in good health. The conserved cysteine and the conserved F or W are not part of the CDR3 here.

J gene,V gene,CDR3 protein
TRBJ2-5,TRBV20-1,SARGLADNNEQY
TRBJ1-5,TRBV5-1,ASRGGDNQPQH
TRBJ2-2,TRBV20-1,SARDSHTGELF
TRBJ2-7,TRBV10-3,AIRDRPNEQY
TRBJ2-5,TRBV7-2,ASSLESGQQETQY
TRBJ1-1,TRBV7-2,ASSLRTESEAF
TRBJ2-3,TRBV20-1,SVSRAGTLTDTQY
TRBJ2-2,TRBV4-2,ASSQDPLILTNTGELF
TRBJ2-3,TRBV6-5,ASREGRDNPTDTQY
TRBJ2-3,TRBV6-2/TRBV6-3,ASRWGLVPLDTQY
-,TRBV5-1,ASSGTGGLTYEQY
-,TRBV6-2/TRBV6-3,ASSCSPDREETQY
TRBJ2-5,TRBV9,ASSVGLGQRETQY
-,TRBV25-1,ASSATGTGDLEQY
TRBJ2-5,TRBV20-1,SATPFGRETQY
TRBJ1-1,TRBV5-5,ASSRTGNKNTEAF
TRBJ2-5,TRBV25-1,ASAGGQETQY
TRBJ2-3,TRBV12-3/TRBV12-4,ASSWTRADTQY
TRBJ2-5,TRBV20-1,SAREGLEQY
TRBJ1-5,TRBV15,ATSSARNQPQH